This T cell receptor beta chain was retrieved from a study of T and B cells in COVID-19 patients. The overall study: Of 20 active-infection patients, about a dozen were critically ill with mechanical ventilation or extracorporeal membrane oxygenation.

This clonotype was detected only a few times. TRB was amplified from around 250-460 ng of blood genomic DNA. J lost 5 bases, V lost 5 bases, and 3 bases had no gene match. Germline CDR1 reads LNHDA; CDR2 reads SQIVND (reference sequence). The CDR3 totals 14 residues. BIOMED2 TRB-A/B primer pools were used in multiplex TRB PCR. Via MiXCR, TCRdb re-called the multiplex PCR reads, giving one row per CDR3 protein. The sample lists around 15,000 distinct CDR3 sequences, 28% occurring once. Sequenced material: blood. The chain has TRBV19 and TRBJ2-1, with TRBD1 matching over 10 bases. The sequence was obtained from a human donor who had recovered from COVID-19. CDR3 bases: TGTGCCAGTAGTTTCGGGACAGGGGACAATGAGCAGTTCTTC. As protein: CASSFGTGDNEQFF.